The clone carrying this T cell receptor beta chain was observed a handful of times. This record belongs to a study of early T cells in non-severe SARS-CoV-2 infection. Overall study context: Alpha and beta chains were unpaired, from unsorted whole-blood bulk RNA.

This CDR3 contains 15 residues. V was shortened by 5 bases and J by 4 bases, with 17 bases between the two germline ends. Germline CDR1 reads LNHDA; CDR2 reads SQIVND (reference sequence). Unique molecular identifiers were affixed to single, distinct cDNA molecules. One entry per CDR3 protein, called by TCRdb with MiXCR from the 5' RACE reads. The sample has over 30,000 distinct CDR3 sequences, about 5.7% seen once. This clonotype was obtained from an adult who was a healthcare worker with PCR-confirmed SARS-CoV-2 infection or an uninfected control (not recorded which). Material for sequencing was whole blood. J is TRBJ2-5 and V is TRBV19, with D maybe TRBD1 (5 bases). CDR3 DNA: TGTGCCAGTAGTCCCTCATACCAGGGCCGAGAGACCCAGTACTTC. Translating it yields CASSPSYQGRETQYF.